This T cell receptor beta chain was observed in a study of T cell repertoires in cytomegalovirus infection. The wider study: From public TCR beta signatures came an indication of both CMV infection and matching HLA type. Whole-study results and caveats: Summed frequency of public TCR beta families distinguished CMV carriers with the relevant HLA. There were HLA-C-restricted CMV-specific TCR beta clonotypes dominating the ex vivo response.

This clonotype was found many times. Its antigen is currently unknown. V trimming: 6 bases; J trimming: 5 bases; junction bases outside the gene matches: 5. The CDR3 is 15 amino acids. Germline V gene sequence: CDR1 SGHTA, CDR2 FQGNSA. One entry per CDR3 protein results from TCRdb running MiXCR on the reads. The sample yields more than 650,000 distinct CDR3 sequences, roughly a third seen once. This TCR was recovered from a human donor in good health (CMV status not recorded). Some clones in this sample may be carry-over from other donors' samples. V gene TRBV7-2 combines with J gene TRBJ2-1, with 12 bases aligning to TRBD2. The sequencing input was PBMCs. CDR3 DNA sequence: TGTGCCAGCAGTTCTAGCGGGAGGGCCAACAATGAGCAGTTCTTC. Protein: CASSSSGRANNEQFF.